Listed below are T cell receptor beta chains from one sample, sequenced in a study of blood T cells in healthy people across ages. TCRdb redid the calling of the 5' RACE reads with MiXCR, one entry per CDR3 protein. The data hold about 1,500,000 distinct CDR3 sequences, with 40% to 50% observed a single time. Sequencing used blood. Receptor source: a woman aged 18-29 years in good health. Both conserved end residues are part of each CDR3. The D gene is left open where the match is weak. A clone size is listed for some rows: how often the clone was seen (once, few, many), or a class if it is expanded.

>TRBD1|TRBJ2-7|TRBV12-3/TRBV12-4|NA
TGTGCCAGCAATTACAGGGGGCGCGGGGACTCCTACGAGCAGTACTTC
CASNYRGRGDSYEQYF
>TRBD2|TRBJ2-7|TRBV6-4|few
TGTGCCAGCAGCAGCACTAGCGGTACCTACAATGAGCAGTACTTC
CASSSTSGTYNEQYF
>TRBD1|TRBJ2-5|TRBV6-6|NA
TGTGCCACCGGACAGGGGTCGCAGACCCAGTACTTC
CATGQGSQTQYF
>TRBD2|TRBJ2-7|TRBV11-2|few
TGTGCCAGCAGCCCCAGAACACTAGCGGGCCCCTCCTACGAGCAGTACTTC
CASSPRTLAGPSYEQYF
>TRBD1|TRBJ2-1|TRBV20-1|few
TGCAGTGCCCAAATCCAGGACAGGGTCAATGAGCAGTTCTTC
CSAQIQDRVNEQFF
>NA|TRBJ2-7|TRBV27|few
TGTGCCAGCAGTCTCCTCCCGGACCTTCACGAGCAGTACTTC
CASSLLPDLHEQYF
>NA|TRBJ2-3|TRBV28|once
TGTGCCAGCAGTTCCCCCGGGGTACTACGAACAGATACGCAGTATTTT
CASSSPGVLRTDTQYF
>NA|TRBJ1-1|TRBV20-1|once
TGCAGTGCTAGATCACAGCAGGGGCTGGACACTGAAGCTTTCTTT
CSARSQQGLDTEAFF
>TRBD1|TRBJ1-1|TRBV11-2|few
TGTGCCAGCAGCTTGGGCGGGCAGGGGGTAGGCACTGAAGCTTTCTTT
CASSLGGQGVGTEAFF
>NA|TRBJ1-2|TRBV20-1|few
TGCAGTGCCTTCCTCCAGGGAATTAACTATGGCTACACCTTC
CSAFLQGINYGYTF
>NA|TRBJ1-2|TRBV6-1|few
TGTGCCAGCAGTGCAGACAGTTTTCTTGGCTACACCTTC
CASSADSFLGYTF
>NA|TRBJ2-5|TRBV19|NA
TGTGCCACCGCAGACACGGTCTACCAAGAGACCCAGTACTTC
CATADTVYQETQYF
>NA|TRBJ2-5|TRBV14|NA
TGTGCCAGCAGCCAAGATATTGGGCAGGTCCAAGAGACCCAGTACTTC
CASSQDIGQVQETQYF
>NA|TRBJ1-6|TRBV30|NA
TGTGCCTGGATGTCGTTGAGCTCCTATAATTCACCCCTCCACTTT
CAWMSLSSYNSPLHF
>TRBD2|TRBJ2-1|TRBV5-1|NA
TGCGCCAGCAGCTTGGACGGACTAGCGGTCTCCTACAATGAGCAGTTCTTC
CASSLDGLAVSYNEQFF
>TRBD2|TRBJ2-2|TRBV6-6|NA
TGTGCCAGCAGCCCCGGGCTAGCGGGCACGGGCACCGGGGAGCTGTTTTTT
CASSPGLAGTGTGELFF
>NA|TRBJ2-7|TRBV20-1|NA
TGCAGTGCTGGCTATAGGGGCTTCGAGCAGTACTTC
CSAGYRGFEQYF
>NA|TRBJ1-1|TRBV9|many
TGTGCCAGCAGCGTAGGGGGGGTGAACACTGAAGCTTTCTTT
CASSVGGVNTEAFF
>TRBD1|TRBJ2-5|TRBV18|NA
TGTGCCAGCTCACCGGGACAGGCAGAGGAGACCCAGTACTTC
CASSPGQAEETQYF
>NA|TRBJ2-5|TRBV20-1|few
TGCAGTCCCAGAACCTTGGACTTCAGGGGCTTCCAAGAGACCCAGTACTTC
CSPRTLDFRGFQETQYF
>NA|TRBJ2-3|TRBV29-1|many
TGCAGCGCTACAAAGCCGGGCACAGATACGCAGTATTTT
CSATKPGTDTQYF
>NA|TRBJ2-1|TRBV7-2|NA
TGTGCCAGCAGCCCAGGACGAGCGGTCTACAATGAGCAGTTCTTC
CASSPGRAVYNEQFF
>NA|TRBJ1-2|TRBV3-1|few
TGTGCCAGCAGCCAAGGGGGATCCGGGGGCGGCTATGGCTACACCTTC
CASSQGGSGGGYGYTF
>TRBD1|TRBJ1-5|TRBV29-1|NA
TGCAGCGTTGAAGAGCCGGGACAGGTCCAGCCCCAGCATTTT
CSVEEPGQVQPQHF
>NA|TRBJ1-1|TRBV2|NA
TGTGCCAGCACAAAGTACGGGGACACTGAAGCTTTCTTT
CASTKYGDTEAFF
>TRBD2|TRBJ2-2|TRBV20-1|once
TGCAGTGCCGCACCTAGCGGGAGAGACGGGGAGCTGTTTTTT
CSAAPSGRDGELFF
>NA|TRBJ2-5|TRBV7-2|NA
TGTGCCAGCCGACCCCCGGACAGCCAAGAGACCCAGTACTTC
CASRPPDSQETQYF
>NA|TRBJ2-1|TRBV19|once
TGTGCCAGTAGTATAGAACACAATGAGCAGTTCTTC
CASSIEHNEQFF
>NA|TRBJ2-1|TRBV10-1|NA
TGCGCCAGCAGTGGGGGACACTCCTACAATGAGCAGTTCTTC
CASSGGHSYNEQFF
>NA|TRBJ1-2|TRBV29-1|few
TGCAGCGTCGATCCAGCCGGGACATCTCTCTATGGCTACACCTTC
CSVDPAGTSLYGYTF
>NA|TRBJ2-5|TRBV19|NA
TGTGCCAGTCGGGGCCGAAAGGATGAGCAGTACTTC
CASRGRKDEQYF
>NA|TRBJ2-7|TRBV6-5|NA
TGTGCCAGCAAGGGACCGAACAACTCCGAGCAGTACTTC
CASKGPNNSEQYF
>NA|TRBJ2-7|TRBV25-1|NA
TGTGCCAGCAGTGAATTGGGATACGGCTCCTACGAGCAGTACTTC
CASSELGYGSYEQYF
>NA|TRBJ1-1|TRBV7-9|NA
TGTGCCAGCAGCTTAGAACTAATAGGCGGAGCAGCTTTCTTT
CASSLELIGGAAFF
>TRBD1|TRBJ1-1|TRBV29-1|NA
TGCAGCGTTGGAGACCGACAGGGCCTCACTGAAGCTTTCTTT
CSVGDRQGLTEAFF
>NA|TRBJ2-1|TRBV6-1|once
TGTGCCAGCAGGATTGCCGGGACCACCTACAATGAGCAGTTCTTC
CASRIAGTTYNEQFF
>NA|TRBJ1-1|TRBV6-1|once
TGTGCCAGTAAATATGGGGCAGGCGGGAACACTGAAGCTTTCTTT
CASKYGAGGNTEAFF
>TRBD2|TRBJ2-5|TRBV6-2/TRBV6-3|NA
TGTGCCAGCAGCCGACTAGCGGGGGCGTTGGAGACCCAGTACTTC
CASSRLAGALETQYF
>NA|TRBJ1-4|TRBV28|NA
TGTGCCAGCGTGAGCAGGGGCGTAGCAACTAATGAAAAACTGTTTTTT
CASVSRGVATNEKLFF
>NA|TRBJ1-2|TRBV12-3/TRBV12-4|few
TGTGCCACCAATGAAGCGTATGGCTACACCTTC
CATNEAYGYTF
>NA|TRBJ2-7|TRBV7-9|NA
TGTGCCAGCAGCTCTCGGCGGGTGCTCCCCTACAATGAGCAGTACTTC
CASSSRRVLPYNEQYF
>NA|TRBJ2-1|TRBV6-2/TRBV6-3|NA
TGTGCCAGCAGGCGGACAGAATACAATGAGCAGTTCTTC
CASRRTEYNEQFF
>NA|TRBJ2-5|TRBV5-5|NA
TGTGCCAGCAGCTCCCCGACAGAACAGACCCAGTACTTC
CASSSPTEQTQYF
>NA|TRBJ1-6|TRBV25-1|few
TGTGCCAGCAGTGCAGGGGCTCAAGTTAATTCACCCCTCCACTTT
CASSAGAQVNSPLHF
>NA|TRBJ1-4|TRBV4-1|NA
TGCGCCAGCAGCCCCAAAGAGGGGGGAACGAATGAAAAACTGTTTTTT
CASSPKEGGTNEKLFF
>NA|TRBJ2-3|TRBV11-2|many
TGTGCCAGCAGCTTAGACACCGGGAACACAGATACGCAGTATTTT
CASSLDTGNTDTQYF